The 2 T cell receptor beta chains presented below share a single source sample, sequenced in a study of shared clonotypes between healthy human individuals. The assay was immunoSEQ multiplex PCR, and TCRdb's table has in-frame clones only and misses some. The table records more than 450,000 clones, 79% of them present only once. Sequenced: PBMCs. These receptors were collected from a woman in her forties in good health. Some clones in this sample may be carry-over from other donors' samples.

The V and J genes are TRBV21-1 and TRBJ2-7. TRBV21-1 is a pseudogene segment. The CDR3 contains 12 residues. CDR3 sequence: CASSTLAYEQYF. The CDR3 DNA reads as TGTGCCAGCAGTACCCTGGCCTACGAGCAGTACTTC.

This chain connects TRBV5-1 to TRBJ1-1; D gene uncertain. CDR1 and CDR2 (germline): SGHRS, YFSETQ. The ends were cut back, 4 bases at V and 1 base at J, with 14 bases in the middle. The CDR3 extends over 15 amino acids. The CDR3 DNA is TGCGCCAGCAGCCTCCCTAACGCTGCGAACACTGAAGCTTTCTTT. It yields the protein CASSLPNAANTEAFF. Full variable domain (remainder filled in from reference TRBV5-1 and TRBJ1-1): KAGVTQTPRYLIKTRGQQVTLSCSPISGHRSVSWYQQTPGQGLQFLFEYFSETQRNKGNFPGRFSGRQFSNSRSEMNVSTLELGDSALYLCASSLPNAANTEAFFGQGTRLTVV.